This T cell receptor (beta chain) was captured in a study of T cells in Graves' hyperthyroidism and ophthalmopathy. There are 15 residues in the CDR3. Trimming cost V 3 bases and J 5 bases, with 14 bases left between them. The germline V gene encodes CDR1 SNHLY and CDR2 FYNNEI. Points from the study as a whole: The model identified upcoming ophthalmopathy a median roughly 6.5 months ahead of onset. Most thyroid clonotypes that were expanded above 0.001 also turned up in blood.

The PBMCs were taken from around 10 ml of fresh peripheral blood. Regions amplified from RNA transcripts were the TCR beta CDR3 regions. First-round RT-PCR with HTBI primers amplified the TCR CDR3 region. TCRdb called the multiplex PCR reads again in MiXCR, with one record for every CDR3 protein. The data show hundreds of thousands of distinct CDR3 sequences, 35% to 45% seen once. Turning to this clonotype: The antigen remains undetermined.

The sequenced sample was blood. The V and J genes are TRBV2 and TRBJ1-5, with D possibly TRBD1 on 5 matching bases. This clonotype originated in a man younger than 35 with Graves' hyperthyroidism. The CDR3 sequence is CASSEGSAGDQPQHF. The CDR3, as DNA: TGTGCCAGCAGTGAGGGCAGTGCGGGGGATCAGCCCCAGCATTTT.